Sequencing of this T cell receptor beta chain was carried out in a study of beta chain features in type 1 diabetes. General study results and limits: All four CD4+ subsets from Type 1 diabetes patients carried moderately but significantly shorter TCRB CDR3s. Here, the possible influence of HLA type (on TCRB rearrangement) remained unresolved. More deletions and fewer insertions at VDJ junctions were seen in type 1 diabetes patients.

One heparinised draw, averaging roughly 0.12 L, was taken per donor. By way of CD45RO/CCR7/CD25/CD127/CD95/CD27, the CD4+ regulatory, stem cell-like memory, central memory and naive cells were sorted. On this clone: Its antigen is still unknown.

The germline V and J ends were trimmed by 1 base and 4 bases, with 10 bases remaining between them. CDR3 length: 14 amino acids. Germline CDR1 is KGHSH and CDR2 is LQKENI. Expressed TCRB transcripts were sequenced after all isolated RNA was converted to cDNA. The table came from immunoSEQ multiplex PCR; TCRdb's copy has only in-frame clones and leaves some out. The repertoire consists of a few hundred thousand clones, with approximately 15% occurring once and the leading ten covering more than 0.015%. This sequence was found in a man aged 25 to 40 with type 1 diabetes. The rearrangement joins TRBV18 to TRBJ1-2, with a possible D match to TRBD1 (5 bases). Specimen: naive CD4+ T cells from blood. The CDR3 is CASSPRQGLYGYTF. DNA for the CDR3: TGTGCCAGCTCACCACGTCAGGGTCTCTATGGCTACACCTTC.